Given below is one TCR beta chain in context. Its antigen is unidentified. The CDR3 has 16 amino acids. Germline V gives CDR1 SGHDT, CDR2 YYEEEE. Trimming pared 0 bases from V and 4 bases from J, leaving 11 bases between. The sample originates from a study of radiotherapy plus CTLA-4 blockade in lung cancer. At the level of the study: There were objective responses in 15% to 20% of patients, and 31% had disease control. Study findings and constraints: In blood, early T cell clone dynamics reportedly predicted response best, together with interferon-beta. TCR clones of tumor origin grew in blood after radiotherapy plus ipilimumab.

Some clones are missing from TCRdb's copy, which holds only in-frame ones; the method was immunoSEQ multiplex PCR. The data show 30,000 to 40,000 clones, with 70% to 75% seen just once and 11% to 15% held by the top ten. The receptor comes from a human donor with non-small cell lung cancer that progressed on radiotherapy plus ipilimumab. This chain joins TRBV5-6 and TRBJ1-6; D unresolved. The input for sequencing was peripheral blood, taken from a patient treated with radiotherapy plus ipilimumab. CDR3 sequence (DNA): TGTGCCAGCAGCTTGGGAGGGTGGAGGTATAATTCACCCCTCCACTTT. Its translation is CASSLGGWRYNSPLHF.